Listed below are T cell receptor beta chains from one sample, sequenced in a study of shared clonotypes between healthy human individuals. The protocol was immunoSEQ multiplex PCR, while the TCRdb copy is restricted to in-frame clones and leaves out a portion. In the table there are approximately 1.9 million clones, 90% to 95% of which are singletons. Sample: naive CD8+ T cells from PBMCs. The source of these receptors is a man aged 18 to 29 in good health. Some clones in this sample may be carry-over from other donors' samples. Each CDR3 is given with its conserved first and last residue. The order of the fields is CDR3 protein, V gene, CDR3 length.

CASSQLLGSSYNEQFF,TRBV4-1,16
CASVSGRDTGELFF,TRBV19,14
CASSNRGVNQPQHF,TRBV19,14
CASSLGGARTEAFF,TRBV28,14
CASSHKPGLAGGQDF,TRBV7-9,15
CASGNQPQHF,TRBV6-1,10
CASRTGSGNTGELFF,TRBV9,15
CASGGSYEQYF,TRBV28,11
CASSQYRGIQETQYF,TRBV4-1,15
CASSPHPTSGRDTGELFF,TRBV9,18
CASSSAGVSSYNEQFF,TRBV27,16
CASGAGGRGNEQFF,TRBV9,14
CASSGLAGGPYNEQFF,TRBV27,16
CASSFPVPRGETQYF,TRBV11-2,15
CASSQNHGNGYTF,TRBV4-3,13
CASSLALASEQYF,TRBV7-8,13
CATSRVREGPYEQYF,TRBV15,15
CASSFLASGSRPSTDTQYF,TRBV28,19
CASSLHRGTSYEQYF,TRBV11-2,15
CASSSKTSANEQFF,TRBV7-3,14
CASSGVERYMNTEAFF,TRBV13,16
CASSYSRAGPADGYTF,TRBV6-6,16
CASSEGQGRGGELFF,TRBV25-1,15
CASSFGQGMNTEAFF,TRBV7-9,15
CASRSTGSSHSGANVLTF,TRBV7-2,18
CASSTGNEQFF,TRBV6-6,11
CASSPSRPTGGTVEQYF,TRBV13,17
CAIRGWGAHEQYF,TRBV28,13
CASSLDREHTGELFF,TRBV7-9,15
CASSIFWGTYEQYF,TRBV19,14
CASSTRQGAGAYEQYF,TRBV13,16
CASSPGGSYEQYF,TRBV28,13
CASSPDRVFEETQYF,TRBV2,15
CASSPSVGEAFF,TRBV5-6,12
CASSSLRLAGYNEQFF,TRBV27,16
CASSLPPRPGRETQYF,TRBV5-6,16
CASSLGSAVPYEQYF,TRBV5-1,15
CASSEWGERNTEAFF,TRBV25-1,15
CASSAYGDSYNEQFF,TRBV10-1,15
CASSYTGGRAQHF,TRBV6-5,13
CASRVVSRGNTEAFF,TRBV4-2,15
CAWSVGTGFSGEQYF,TRBV30,15
CASSVGYTEAFF,TRBV25-1,12
CASSRGTGNEQYF,TRBV5-6,13
CASSPDRVYEKLFF,TRBV4-3,14
CASSLYRTSGEEQYF,TRBV7-8,15
CASRVRNQPQHF,TRBV28,12
CASSHTGEGYEQYF,TRBV27,14
CASSIRSTLTDTQYF,TRBV19,15
CASSRVAGGSYEQYF,TRBV28,15
CASSPGTAYSNQPQHF,TRBV11-2,16
CASRSRGGELFF,TRBV27,12
CASSPIRTSGQEQYF,TRBV7-8,15
CASSSRSGGIYGYTF,TRBV9,15
CASSPGAGAEEQYF,TRBV21-1,14
CASSEAMGYEQYF,TRBV6-1,13
CASTTFPNTGELFF,TRBV27,14
CASSQGTGQGSYNEQFF,TRBV4-3,17
CASSGFQGVGYGYTF,TRBV9,15